The entry below gives a single T cell receptor beta chain sequence along with its context. Its antigen is not identified. This sample was included in a study of cytomegalovirus exposure and HLA in healthy donors. In germline, CDR1 is MGHRA, CDR2 YSYEKL. This CDR3 comprises 17 residues. V dropped 2 bases and J dropped 0 bases, with 11 bases sitting between them. Whole-study results and caveats: One variant, a missense change in DCLRE1C, was linked in a later analysis to TCR beta V- and J-gene trimming.

The PCR contained 60 Vbeta and 13 Jbeta primers. Sequencing was performed with immunoSEQ multiplex PCR; in TCRdb, only in-frame clones are kept and a portion is missing. The sample contains approximately 110,000 clones, 65% to 80% of which appear only once. The TCR sequence derives from a woman aged 40 to 55 in good health and CMV-seronegative. The chain carries TRBV4-1 and TRBJ2-6; D might be TRBD2 (7 bases). Sequencing input: PBMCs. The CDR3 DNA reads as TGCGCCAGCAGCCAAAGGGGGGGCGGCTCTGGGGCCAACGTCCTGACTTTC. It encodes CASSQRGGGSGANVLTF.